The clone carrying this T cell receptor (beta chain) came up many times. Its antigen is not identified. The data stem from a study of identical twins. Study findings and constraints: Conclusions were drawn cross-sectionally by statistical analysis, without following the same donors. Modelling approaches yielded underestimates of out-of-frame TCR alpha sharing between monozygotic twins.

cDNA carried unique molecular identifiers, and a universal primer site was added by template switching. TCRdb reprocessed the 5' RACE reads with MiXCR, giving one entry per CDR3 protein. This repertoire shows around 280,000 distinct CDR3 sequences, about 8.3% found once; its top ten account for less than 2.5%. CDR3 length equals 14 residues. Trimming took off 2 bases at V and 2 bases at J, with 9 bases between the two ends. With no exceptions, donors were healthy Caucasians. These data were also filed under a second study, of yellow fever vaccine responses in identical twins.

The J gene is TRBJ1-2, the V gene TRBV12-3 or TRBV12-4; D not resolved. The sequenced sample consisted of memory (CD45RO+) T cells sorted from blood. The receptor was isolated from a woman younger than 30 in good health. This CDR3 is CASSLSEHNYGYTF. For the CDR3, the DNA is TGTGCCAGCAGTTTAAGTGAACACAACTATGGCTACACCTTC.